Shown below are 16 T cell receptor beta chains from a single sample sequenced in a study of T cell responses to AZD1222 COVID-19 vaccine. Only in-frame clones appear in the TCRdb table, and some are missing; sequencing was by immunoSEQ multiplex PCR. The data show over 150,000 clones, with about nine tenths seen just once and roughly 5.5% held by the top ten. The sequencing used peripheral blood, collected on day 0 of AZD1222 vaccination. The source is an adult in good health.

J is TRBJ1-3 and V is TRBV7-9, with D tentatively TRBD1 (6 bases). Germline V gene sequence: CDR1 SEHNR, CDR2 FQNEAQ (reference sequence). This CDR3 comprises 16 residues. The V and J ends lost 4 bases and 0 bases respectively, with 13 bases between them. The CDR3: CASSCRDKSSGNTIYF. The CDR3 nucleotides read TGTGCCAGCAGCTGCAGGGACAAGTCCTCTGGAAACACCATATATTTT. Looking up the rest from reference TRBV7-9 and TRBJ1-3 gives the full variable domain: DTGVSQNPRHKITKRGQNVTFRCDPISEHNRLYWYRQTLGQGPEFLTYFQNEAQLEKSRLLSDRFSAERPKGSFSTLEIQRTEQGDSAMYLCASSCRDKSSGNTIYFGEGSWLTVV.

The chain recombines TRBV28 with TRBJ2-7, with 10 nucleotides matching TRBD1. Trimming removed 9 bases from V and 4 bases from J; junction bases left unmatched: 3. Germline V lookup: CDR1 MDHEN, CDR2 SYDVKM. CDR3 length equals 12 residues. CDR3 nucleotides: TGTGCCAGTCGGACAGGGGGGTACGAGCAGTACTTC. It encodes CASRTGGYEQYF.

The V and J genes are TRBV11-2 and TRBJ1-2, with 8 bases fitting TRBD1. J gave up 4 bases and V 5 bases, and 6 bases lay outside the gene matches. The CDR3 extends over 14 amino acids. The V gene's germline CDR1 is SGHAT and CDR2 FQNNGV. CDR3 sequence: CASSRQTGAYGYTF. The CDR3 DNA reads TGTGCCAGCAGCCGGCAGACAGGGGCCTATGGCTACACCTTC.

The chain has TRBV24-1 and TRBJ2-1, with 9 bases that match TRBD1. Germline values: CDR1 KGHDR, CDR2 SFDVKD. The CDR3 loop spans 15 amino acids. V lost 3 bases, J lost 8 bases, and 7 bases stayed unmatched. The CDR3 here is CATSDPGTGSHEQFF. In DNA, the CDR3 is TGTGCCACCAGTGATCCCGGGACAGGGTCCCATGAGCAGTTCTTC.

Remarks on this clone: Sequence at one end of the junction differs from germline and may be a read error. This chain connects TRBV4-3 to TRBJ1-2; TRBD1 matches at 7 bases. From germline, CDR1 is LGHNA and CDR2 YSLEER. This CDR3 has 13 amino acids. The CDR3 loop reads CASSLDRAAYTHF. The CDR3 DNA is TGCGCCAGCAGCCTCGACAGGGCCGCTTATACCCACTTC.

V usage is TRBV7-2 and J usage is TRBJ2-3; 9 bases line up with TRBD2. From germline, CDR1 is SGHTA and CDR2 FQGNSA. The J segment lost 4 bases and the V segment lost 1 base, leaving 6 bases of the junction unmatched. The CDR3 is made up of 16 amino acids. Here the CDR3 reads CASSLVGTSRSDTQYF. CDR3 bases: TGTGCCAGCAGCTTAGTGGGGACTAGCAGGTCAGATACGCAGTATTTT.

This chain links TRBV7-6 with TRBJ2-6, with D possibly being TRBD1 or TRBD2 (5 bases each). The V gene's germline CDR1 is SGHVS and CDR2 FNYEAQ. Trimming removed 6 bases at V and 2 bases at J, with 17 bases between. CDR3 length: 17 amino acids. This chain's CDR3 is CASSRVWGKTGANVLTF. CDR3 bases: TGTGCCAGCAGTCGAGTTTGGGGGAAGACTGGGGCCAACGTCCTGACTTTC.

The genes are TRBV7-2 and TRBJ1-3; D is perhaps TRBD1 (5 bases). Germline CDR1 reads SGHTA; CDR2 reads FQGNSA. V was clipped by 3 bases and J by 0 bases, with 12 bases between them. This CDR3 comprises 16 residues. CDR3: CASSFKTVSSGNTIYF. CDR3 DNA: TGTGCCAGCAGCTTCAAGACAGTGAGCTCTGGAAACACCATATATTTT.

This chain links TRBV2 with TRBJ2-7; 7 nucleotides agree with TRBD2. Germline CDR1 and CDR2: SNHLY and FYNNEI. V was clipped by 1 base and J by 5 bases; unmatched bases: 5. The CDR3 loop spans 14 amino acids. CDR3 DNA sequence: TGTGCCAGCAGTGAAGGGGGGGACTACCACGAGCAGTACTTC. Amino acids: CASSEGGDYHEQYF.

The rearrangement joins TRBV30 to TRBJ1-1; D is perhaps TRBD1 (5 bases). Trimming removed 4 bases at V and 1 base at J, with 13 bases between. Germline V gene sequence: CDR1 GTSNPN, CDR2 SVGIG (reference sequence). The CDR3 is 14 residues long. CDR3 nucleotides: TGTGCCTGGATCTTAATTACAGGGAACACTGAAGCTTTCTTT. Translation: CAWILITGNTEAFF. Full variable domain (missing parts from reference TRBV30 and TRBJ1-1): SQTIHQWPATLVQPVGSPLSLECTVEGTSNPNLYWYRQAAGRGLQLLFYSVGIGQISSEVPQNLSASRPQDRQFILSSKKLLLSDSGFYLCAWILITGNTEAFFGQGTRLTVV.

V and J are TRBV4-1 and TRBJ2-3; 9 nucleotides agree with TRBD2. Trimming cost V 0 bases and J 2 bases; bases outside gene matches: 6. Germline CDR1 is MGHRA and CDR2 is YSYEKL. The CDR3 contains 17 residues. The CDR3 here is CASSQEGRGGLTDTQYF. CDR3 DNA sequence: TGCGCCAGCAGCCAAGAAGGGCGGGGGGGGCTCACAGATACGCAGTATTTT.

The chain links TRBV7-9 to TRBJ1-2; possible D gene TRBD1, 5 bases. In germline, CDR1 is SEHNR, CDR2 FQNEAQ (reference sequence). Deletions cut 5 bases from V and 8 bases from J, with 15 bases between. The CDR3 length is 13 residues. DNA of the CDR3: TGTGCCAGCAGCCCCGGGGGATCTGGGGGCTACACCTTC. Amino acids: CASSPGGSGGYTF.

The chain uses TRBV10-3 and TRBJ2-1; D may be TRBD2 (6 bases). The ends were cut back, 8 bases at V and 2 bases at J, with 16 bases in the middle. The CDR3 is 15 residues long. Per the germline V gene, CDR1 is ENHRY and CDR2 is SYGVKD. The CDR3 here is CAIGRLSGAYNEQFF. The CDR3 region has the DNA TGTGCCATCGGGCGCCTTAGCGGAGCCTACAATGAGCAGTTCTTC.

This clone was recorded once. This chain connects TRBV28 to TRBJ2-2, with a possible D match to TRBD2 (5 bases). Germline CDR1 is MDHEN and CDR2 is SYDVKM. The V and J ends lost 6 bases and 0 bases respectively, with 11 bases between them. This CDR3 has 15 residues. The CDR3 protein is CASSWTPTNTGELFF. CDR3 nucleotides: TGTGCCAGCAGCTGGACTCCCACGAACACCGGGGAGCTGTTTTTT. Full variable domain (remainder filled in from reference TRBV28 and TRBJ2-2): DVKVTQSSRYLVKRTGEKVFLECVQDMDHENMFWYRQDPGLGLRLIYFSYDVKMKEKGDIPEGYSVSREKKERFSLILESASTNQTSMYLCASSWTPTNTGELFFGEGSRLTVL.

This chain uses TRBV6-6 with TRBJ2-3; D is unclear. Trimming removed 6 bases at V and 0 bases at J, with 13 bases between. CDR1 and CDR2 from the germline V gene are MNHNY and SVGAGI (reference sequence). This CDR3 region has 15 residues. CDR3 DNA sequence: TGTGCCAGCAGCCCCGACTGGATAAGCACAGATACGCAGTATTTT. This encodes CASSPDWISTDTQYF.

The chain has TRBV4-2 and TRBJ1-2, with D possibly matching TRBD1 (6 bases). The germline gives CDR1 LGHNA, CDR2 YNFKEQ. The germline V and J ends were trimmed by 0 bases and 0 bases, with 14 bases remaining between them. The CDR3 runs 17 residues. CDR3 DNA: TGTGCCAGCAGCCAAGAAGGGGGATCGGGCCCTAACTATGGCTACACCTTC. This gives the protein CASSQEGGSGPNYGYTF.